Presented here are 12 T cell receptor beta chains from one specimen sequenced in a study of T cells in Graves' hyperthyroidism and ophthalmopathy. The source material, RNA transcripts, was used to amplify TCR beta CDR3 regions. An initial round of RT-PCR targeting the TCR CDR3 relied on the HTBI primer set. TCRdb re-analysed the multiplex PCR reads in MiXCR, keeping a single row per CDR3 protein. Of 300,000 or so distinct CDR3 sequences listed, around 15% were seen once; the top ten hold around 58%. The sample comprised blood. The receptors come from a woman aged 55-75 years with Graves' ophthalmopathy.

This clonotype was counted a few times. The rearrangement joins TRBV6-2 or TRBV6-3 to TRBJ2-7; 10 bases fit TRBD2. V trimming: 6 bases; J trimming: 3 bases; junction bases outside the gene matches: 8. The CDR3 has 15 amino acids. Germline V gene sequence: CDR1 MNHEY, CDR2 SVGEGT. This CDR3 is CASRPPGLANYEQYF. The DNA for the CDR3 is TGTGCCAGCAGACCCCCGGGACTAGCGAACTACGAGCAGTACTTC.

A remark on this clonotype: A much more abundant neighbour one base away suggests this may be a read error. V is TRBV28 and J is TRBJ2-7; TRBD1 might be the D (6 bases). The CDR3 covers 11 residues. Germline CDR1 MDHEN, CDR2 SYDVKM. The CDR3 region has the DNA TGTGCCAACAGTTCCGGACAGGAGCAGTACTTC. Its translation is CANSSGQEQYF.

This clonotype came up many times. The chain recombines TRBV28 with TRBJ2-1, with 10 bases identical to TRBD2. The CDR3 length is 15 residues. CDR1 is MDHEN and CDR2 is SYDVKM in the germline V gene. Losses at the gene ends were 6 bases for V and 8 bases for J; bases not matched to a gene: 10. CDR3: CASSPGVLAGYEQFF. CDR3 coding DNA: TGTGCCAGCAGCCCTGGTGTACTAGCGGGATATGAGCAGTTCTTC.

The chain carries TRBV6-2 or TRBV6-3 and TRBJ2-7; the D gene could be TRBD1 or TRBD2 (5 bases each). The CDR3 length is 16 residues. V lost 6 bases and J lost 0, with 18 bases in between. Germline V gene lookup returns CDR1 MNHEY and CDR2 SVGEGT. This chain's CDR3 is CASRLSPGRVSYEQYF. In nucleotides, the CDR3 is TGTGCCAGCAGACTCTCCCCGGGACGGGTCTCCTACGAGCAGTACTTC.

This clonotype occurred a few times. V usage is TRBV3-2 and J usage is TRBJ2-3; the table's D call, TRBD2, was not checked against the DNA. TRBV3-2 is reported as a pseudogene. The CDR3 has 19 residues. This CDR3 reads CASSQVFLLAARYTDTQYF. The CDR3 DNA follows: TGTGCCAGCAGCCAAGTTTTCTTACTAGCGGCTCGATACACAGATACGCAGTATTTT.

This clonotype was picked up many times. V gene TRBV6-1 combines with J gene TRBJ1-2; 10 positions agree with TRBD1. The J segment lost 7 bases and the V segment lost 5 bases, leaving 4 bases of the junction unmatched. In germline, CDR1 is MNHNS, CDR2 SASEGT. CDR3 length: 13 amino acids. CDR3 loop: CASSTTGGLGYTF. CDR3 coding DNA: TGTGCCAGCAGTACGACAGGGGGCCTTGGCTACACCTTC.

CDR3 amino acids: CASSGTGATDTQYF. The CDR3 bases are TGTGCCAGCAGTGGGACAGGGGCCACAGATACGCAGTATTTT. The chain has TRBV6-1 and TRBJ2-3, with 9 bases matching TRBD1. Germline assignment: CDR1 MNHNS and CDR2 SASEGT. Trimming at V came to 4 bases and at J to 2 bases, leaving 1 base not matched to a gene. This CDR3 region has 14 residues.

Ten or more counts support this clonotype. The chain employs TRBV3-1 and TRBJ1-2, with D unclear. The germline V and J ends were trimmed by 3 bases and 3 bases, with 8 bases remaining between them. This CDR3 is built from 13 residues. Per the germline V gene, CDR1 is LGHDT and CDR2 is YNNKEL (reference sequence). The CDR3 DNA is TGTGCCAGCAGCCACAAGGGAGACTATGGCTACACCTTC. Translated: CASSHKGDYGYTF. The entire variable domain, with the rest obtained from reference TRBV3-1 and TRBJ1-2, is as follows: DTAVSQTPKYLVTQMGNDKSIKCEQNLGHDTMYWYKQDSKKFLKIMFSYNNKELIINETVPNRFSPKSPDKAHLNLHINSLELGDSAVYFCASSHKGDYGYTFGSGTRLTVV.

V gene TRBV4-1 combines with J gene TRBJ2-7, with a possible D match to TRBD1 (5 bases). Germline CDR1 reads MGHRA; CDR2 reads YSYEKL. The CDR3 sequence is 16 residues long. V lost 2 bases to trimming and J lost 1 base, with 15 bases between them. CDR3 bases: TGCGCCAGCAGCCAATCCCCAGGGCAACCTTCCTACGAGCAGTACTTC. Translated, it gives CASSQSPGQPSYEQYF.

This clonotype occurred many times. The chain combines TRBV20-1 with TRBJ2-7, with D perhaps matching TRBD1 or TRBD2 (5 bases each). CDR1 DFQATT and CDR2 SNEGSKA come from the germline V gene (reference sequence). The CDR3 is made up of 15 amino acids. Trimming removed 0 bases from V and 0 bases from J, with 12 bases in between. The CDR3 sequence: CSARDGGESSYEQYF. CDR3 coding DNA: TGCAGTGCTAGAGATGGGGGAGAGAGCTCCTACGAGCAGTACTTC.

The chain employs TRBV29-1 and TRBJ1-2; 8 nucleotides align to TRBD1. The trim removed 3 bases at V and 8 bases at J, leaving 5 bases unmatched. The CDR3 sequence is 12 residues long. In germline, CDR1 is SQVTM, CDR2 ANQGSEA. CDR3 DNA: TGCAGCGTTGATGGACAGGGTCCAGGCTACACCTTC. Translating it yields CSVDGQGPGYTF.

This clonotype was seen at least ten times. The chain links TRBV6-1 to TRBJ1-6; 8 nucleotides agree with TRBD1. Germline V gene lookup returns CDR1 MNHNS and CDR2 SASEGT. J lost 13 bases, V lost 5 bases, and 10 bases had no gene match. The CDR3 covers 14 residues. The DNA of the CDR3 is TGTGCCAGCAGTCGAGGACAGGGCAGATCTCCCCTCCACTTT. As protein: CASSRGQGRSPLHF.